One sample yielded the 13 T cell receptor beta chains listed below, sequenced in a study of T cell responses to AZD1222 COVID-19 vaccine. Sequenced by immunoSEQ multiplex PCR; TCRdb stores in-frame clones only, minus some. Of some 200,000 clones in the sample, roughly 93% are singletons; the top ten hold over 0.85%. Material: peripheral blood, obtained on day 0 of AZD1222 vaccination. Receptor source: an adult in good health.

This chain connects TRBV13 to TRBJ2-7; 9 nucleotides line up with TRBD2. Trimming took 4 bases from V and 4 from J; bases not matched to a gene: 11. This CDR3 has 16 amino acids. CDR1 and CDR2 (germline): PRHDT, FYEKMQ (reference sequence). CDR3 region: CASSSRRGGVTYEQYF. CDR3 coding DNA: TGTGCCAGCAGCTCGCGGCGGGGGGGAGTAACGTACGAGCAGTACTTC.

Concerning this clone itself: Other DNA sequences in the same sample also yield this CDR3. The V gene is TRBV4-2, the J gene TRBJ2-2; D is uncertain. The CDR3 contains 12 residues. Germline V lookup: CDR1 LGHNA, CDR2 YNFKEQ. V was trimmed by 3 bases and J by 4 bases, leaving 3 bases between them. Written as DNA, the CDR3 is TGTGCCAGCAGCCAGGTCACCGGGGAGCTGTTTTTT. Its translation: CASSQVTGELFF.

The chain uses TRBV14 and TRBJ1-1; possible D gene TRBD1, 5 bases. The CDR3 loop spans 17 amino acids. Germline assignment: CDR1 SGHDN and CDR2 FVKESK. V lost 4 bases to trimming and J lost 3 bases, with 21 bases between them. As DNA, the CDR3 is TGTGCCAGCAGCCGGGACTTACTATCAATAGCGGACACTGAAGCTTTCTTT. It is translated as CASSRDLLSIADTEAFF.

This clone was detected a few times. This chain joins TRBV12-5 and TRBJ2-3; D is possibly TRBD1 or TRBD2 (7 bases each). The CDR3 is 12 residues long. Germline V gene data show CDR1 as LGHNT and CDR2 as FRNRAP. The CDR3 coding sequence is TGTGCCTCAGGGGGGGTCACAGATACGCAGTATTTT. This codes for CASGGVTDTQYF.

This chain links TRBV11-2 with TRBJ2-7; 8 nucleotides line up with TRBD2. CDR3 length: 16 amino acids. CDR1 is SGHAT, CDR2 FQNNGV, per germline. Trimming removed 4 bases from V and 0 bases from J; junction bases left unmatched: 8. This CDR3 reads CASSSNSGESSYEQYF. CDR3 coding DNA: TGTGCCAGCAGCTCCAATAGCGGGGAGAGCTCCTACGAGCAGTACTTC.

Comments on this clone: Additional DNA sequences in this sample encode the identical CDR3. V usage is TRBV28 and J usage is TRBJ2-1; TRBD2 aligns across 7 bases. V trimming: 3 bases; J trimming: 0 bases; junction bases outside the gene matches: 2. Germline CDR1 and CDR2: MDHEN and SYDVKM. This CDR3 has 15 amino acids. DNA of the CDR3: TGTGCCAGCAGTTTCGGGGGGAGCTCCTACAATGAGCAGTTCTTC. This gives the protein CASSFGGSSYNEQFF.

The gene calls are TRBV18 and TRBJ1-4; the match to TRBD1 covers 8 bases. Germline lookup yields CDR1 KGHSH and CDR2 LQKENI. J gave up 5 bases and V 3 bases, and 2 bases lay outside the gene matches. The CDR3 consists of 14 residues. CDR3 DNA: TGTGCCAGCTCACCGGGACAGGTCAATGAAAAACTGTTTTTT. Encoded protein: CASSPGQVNEKLFF.

V and J are TRBV5-6 and TRBJ2-3, with D uncertain. V was clipped by 0 bases and J by 6 bases, with 5 bases between them. CDR1 and CDR2 from the germline V gene are SGHDT and YYEEEE. The CDR3 covers 12 residues. The CDR3 loop is CASSLGRDTQYF. CDR3 in DNA: TGTGCCAGCAGCTTGGGTAGGGATACGCAGTATTTT.

This clone was observed once. V and J are TRBV6-1 and TRBJ1-5, with 12 bases aligning to TRBD1. J was trimmed by 7 bases and V by 4 bases; bases with no gene match: 11. Germline V gene data show CDR1 as MNHNS and CDR2 as SASEGT. This CDR3 spans 17 amino acids. CDR3 loop: CASSVGQGASSVQPQHF. In DNA, the CDR3 is TGTGCCAGCAGTGTGGGACAGGGGGCCAGCTCTGTACAGCCCCAGCATTTT.

This clone has only one observation. DNA of the CDR3: TGTGCCAGTCACCCGACACCTAACTATGGCTACACCTTC. Its translation: CASHPTPNYGYTF. This rearrangement joins TRBV13 to TRBJ1-2, with no clear D. Germline CDR1 PRHDT, CDR2 FYEKMQ (reference sequence). The V end lost 9 bases, the J end lost 0 bases, and 11 bases lay between the germline ends. There are 13 residues in the CDR3.

The chain employs TRBV24-1 and TRBJ1-5; D is undetermined. From germline, CDR1 is KGHDR and CDR2 SFDVKD. The CDR3 sequence is 14 residues long. Trimming stripped 9 bases from V and 0 bases from J, with 11 bases between. CDR3 nucleotides: TGTGCCACCTCCGGAGGAAATAGCAATCAGCCCCAGCATTTT. It is translated as CATSGGNSNQPQHF.

V gene TRBV13 combines with J gene TRBJ2-7; D unresolved. The CDR3 is 11 amino acids. CDR1 PRHDT and CDR2 FYEKMQ come from the germline V gene (reference sequence). Trimming took 5 bases from V and 1 from J, leaving 3 bases between them. This CDR3 reads CASSGSYEQYF. The DNA for the CDR3 is TGTGCCAGCAGCGGGTCCTACGAGCAGTACTTC.

The rearrangement links TRBV3-1 (or the pseudogene TRBV3-2) to TRBJ2-5; D might be TRBD2 (6 bases). V was clipped by 1 base and J by 7 bases, with 16 bases between them. Germline loops: CDR1 LGHDT, CDR2 YNNKEL (reference sequence). CDR3 size: 15 residues. The CDR3 coding sequence is TGTGCCAGCAGCCAAGTCCCTCAATGGGAGGCGACCCAGTACTTC. Amino acid sequence: CASSQVPQWEATQYF.